A single sample gave rise to the 25 T cell receptor beta chains below, sequenced in a study of T-cell memory formation after mild COVID-19. TCRdb reprocessed the 5' RACE reads via MiXCR and lists one record per CDR3 protein. Of approximately 400,000 distinct CDR3 sequences in the sample, about a sixth are singletons; the top ten hold around a fifth. Sequenced sample: PBMCs or a T cell subset sorted from them (not recorded which). The receptors derive from a man aged 18 to 29 who had mild COVID-19 (a few samples of this study predate the infection). Cell type and time point are not known.

The chain couples TRBV4-3 to TRBJ2-7, with 7 bases matching TRBD2. This CDR3 contains 16 residues. Germline CDR1 LGHNA, CDR2 YSLEER. J gave up 3 bases and V 4 bases, and 12 bases lay outside the gene matches. The CDR3 protein is CASSRTERTSFYEQYF. The CDR3 DNA reads as TGCGCCAGCAGCCGAACGGAAAGGACTAGTTTCTACGAGCAGTACTTC.

This clonotype was seen only a few times. V gene TRBV30 combines with J gene TRBJ1-5, with 7 bases lining up with TRBD1. Trimming removed 2 bases from V and 3 bases from J; junction bases left unmatched: 4. The CDR3 runs 14 residues. Germline CDR1 is GTSNPN and CDR2 is SVGIG (reference sequence). Here the CDR3 reads CAWSRDSNNQPQHF. The CDR3 coding sequence is TGTGCCTGGAGTCGGGACAGCAACAATCAGCCCCAGCATTTT. The entire variable domain, with the rest obtained from reference TRBV30 and TRBJ1-5, is as follows: SQTIHQWPATLVQPVGSPLSLECTVEGTSNPNLYWYRQAAGRGLQLLFYSVGIGQISSEVPQNLSASRPQDRQFILSSKKLLLSDSGFYLCAWSRDSNNQPQHFGDGTRLSIL.

The table lists this clonotype with a few counts. The chain couples TRBV6-5 to TRBJ2-3; D is ambiguous. Trimming pared 7 bases from V and 2 bases from J, leaving 13 bases between. In germline, CDR1 is MNHEY, CDR2 SVGAGI. The CDR3 has 14 amino acids. The CDR3 here is CASTPGLHTDTQYF. CDR3 in DNA: TGTGCCAGCACCCCGGGCCTTCACACAGATACGCAGTATTTT.

This clonotype was counted a few times. The rearrangement joins TRBV4-3 to TRBJ1-5, with 7 bases aligning to TRBD1. J gave up 6 bases and V 1 base, and 3 bases lay outside the gene matches. The CDR3 is 14 residues long. CDR1 and CDR2 (germline): LGHNA, YSLEER. The CDR3 region is CASSQATGRQPQHF. The CDR3 DNA is TGCGCCAGCAGCCAAGCGACAGGGCGTCAGCCCCAGCATTTT.

V usage is TRBV5-1 and J usage is TRBJ1-2; TRBD1 agrees at 9 bases. Germline V lookup: CDR1 SGHRS, CDR2 YFSETQ. This CDR3 has 16 amino acids. V lost 4 bases, J lost 5 bases, and 12 bases stayed unmatched. Here the CDR3 reads CASSSLPTGGAYGYTF. CDR3 bases: TGCGCCAGCAGCAGTCTACCCACAGGGGGCGCGTATGGCTACACCTTC.

This clonotype occurred a few times. The rearrangement links TRBV5-1 to TRBJ2-3; TRBD1 aligns across 7 bases. The J segment lost 6 bases and the V segment lost 4 bases, leaving 5 bases of the junction unmatched. The CDR3 runs 13 residues. From germline, CDR1 is SGHRS and CDR2 YFSETQ. CDR3 loop: CASSRKQGDTQYF. The CDR3, as DNA: TGCGCCAGCAGCAGAAAACAGGGGGATACGCAGTATTTT.

The rearrangement links TRBV6-5 to TRBJ2-3; D unresolved. V lost 0 bases, J lost 4 bases, and 8 bases lay in between. Germline V gene lookup returns CDR1 MNHEY and CDR2 SVGAGI. The CDR3 consists of 14 residues. CDR3 sequence (DNA): TGTGCCAGCAGTTACTCAGTAGCCGCAGATACGCAGTATTTT. This translates into CASSYSVAADTQYF.

V gene TRBV7-2 combines with J gene TRBJ2-5, with 11 bases that match TRBD2. V was pared by 5 bases and J by 7 bases, with 9 bases of the junction left unmatched. This CDR3 is 15 amino acids long. Germline values: CDR1 SGHTA, CDR2 FQGNSA. CDR3 region: CASSQTSGVYATQYF. CDR3 DNA sequence: TGTGCCAGCAGCCAGACTAGCGGGGTATATGCGACCCAGTACTTC.

This clonotype was observed a few times. The V and J genes are TRBV7-9 and TRBJ2-1; TRBD1 might be the D (6 bases). V was clipped by 5 bases and J by 5 bases, with 10 bases between them. The CDR3 is 13 amino acids. Germline values: CDR1 SEHNR, CDR2 FQNEAQ (reference sequence). CDR3 DNA sequence: TGTGCCAGCAGCCCCCGACAGGACAATGAGCAGTTCTTC. This translates into CASSPRQDNEQFF.

The genes are TRBV20-1 and TRBJ2-3; perhaps TRBD1 as D (5 bases). This CDR3 is 12 amino acids long. The ends were cut back, 3 bases at V and 4 bases at J, with 8 bases in the middle. CDR1 and CDR2 from the germline V gene are DFQATT and SNEGSKA (reference sequence). CDR3 sequence (DNA): TGCAGTGCTAGTCAGGGTCCAGATACGCAGTATTTT. This encodes CSASQGPDTQYF.

This clonotype appeared many times. CDR3 DNA sequence: TGTGCCAGCAGTCCGCTTGGCAGCTACGAGCAGTACTTC. This translates into CASSPLGSYEQYF. The chain recombines TRBV6-1 with TRBJ2-7; D not resolved. Germline V lookup: CDR1 MNHNS, CDR2 SASEGT. The CDR3 has 13 amino acids. The V end lost 5 bases, the J end lost 3 bases, and 11 bases lay between the germline ends.

J is TRBJ2-7 and V is TRBV12-5; D unresolved. The CDR3 runs 11 residues. Per germline, CDR1 LGHNT and CDR2 FRNRAP. Trimming took 4 bases from V and 3 from J, leaving 4 bases between them. The CDR3 is CASGSNYEQYF. The CDR3 DNA follows: TGTGCTAGTGGTTCCAACTACGAGCAGTACTTC.

This clonotype was recorded a few times. This chain connects TRBV11-3 to TRBJ2-3, with 15 nucleotides matching TRBD2. The CDR3 runs 17 residues. V dropped 5 bases and J dropped 4; count of bases not matched to a gene: 7. Germline lookup yields CDR1 SGHNT and CDR2 YENEEA. In DNA, the CDR3 is TGTGCCAGCAGCCTCGGGACTAGCGGGGGGCCCGCAGATACGCAGTATTTT. This translates into CASSLGTSGGPADTQYF.

This chain connects TRBV5-1 to TRBJ2-2; 11 nucleotides align to TRBD2. This CDR3 region has 20 residues. Germline loops: CDR1 SGHRS, CDR2 YFSETQ. J gave up 0 bases and V 4 bases, and 14 bases lay outside the gene matches. The CDR3 loop reads CASSGSASGTSGTNTGELFF. The CDR3 DNA reads as TGCGCCAGCAGCGGATCCGCATCCGGGACTAGCGGAACGAACACCGGGGAGCTGTTTTTT. Full variable domain (outside the CDR3, taken from reference TRBV5-1 and TRBJ2-2): KAGVTQTPRYLIKTRGQQVTLSCSPISGHRSVSWYQQTPGQGLQFLFEYFSETQRNKGNFPGRFSGRQFSNSRSEMNVSTLELGDSALYLCASSGSASGTSGTNTGELFFGEGSRLTVL.

This chain connects TRBV7-7 to TRBJ2-7; D might be TRBD1 (5 bases). Germline V CDR1 and CDR2: SSHAT, FNYEAQ (reference sequence). CDR3 length: 14 amino acids. With 5 bases removed from V and 1 base from J, the gap between germline ends came to 12 bases. CDR3 nucleotide sequence: TGTGCCAGCAGCCAGGGTCCAGGGTCCTACGAGCAGTACTTC. It translates to CASSQGPGSYEQYF. The whole variable domain, filled in from reference TRBV7-7 and TRBJ2-7, reads GAGVSQSPRYKVTKRGQDVTLRCDPISSHATLYWYQQALGQGPEFLTYFNYEAQPDKSGLPSDRFSAERPEGSISTLTIQRTEQRDSAMYRCASSQGPGSYEQYFGPGTRLTVT.

V is TRBV11-2 and J is TRBJ1-4; D uncertain. Trimming took off 5 bases at V and 8 bases at J, with 9 bases between the two ends. This CDR3 is 12 amino acids long. Germline V gives CDR1 SGHAT, CDR2 FQNNGV. The CDR3 DNA sequence: TGTGCCAGCAGCCCTCACCCCGAAAAACTGTTTTTT. The encoded protein is CASSPHPEKLFF.

J is TRBJ2-7 and V is TRBV7-9; TRBD1 matches at 8 bases. V lost 5 bases to trimming and J lost 4 bases; unmatched junction nucleotides: 4. Germline CDR1 is SEHNR and CDR2 is FQNEAQ (reference sequence). The CDR3 spans 13 residues. CDR3 region: CASSGRTGYEQYF. In nucleotides, the CDR3 is TGTGCCAGCAGCGGCAGGACAGGGTACGAGCAGTACTTC.

The J gene is TRBJ1-4, the V gene TRBV4-1; unclear D gene. Germline V gene lookup returns CDR1 MGHRA and CDR2 YSYEKL. There are 17 residues in the CDR3. V was pared by 1 base and J by 0 bases, with 12 bases between. The CDR3 coding sequence is TGCGCCAGCAGCCAAGCCTTGCCCCGGTCAACTAATGAAAAACTGTTTTTT. Translated, it gives CASSQALPRSTNEKLFF.

The rearrangement joins TRBV2 to TRBJ2-7, with D possibly TRBD2 on 5 matching bases. Germline V gene lookup returns CDR1 SNHLY and CDR2 FYNNEI. The ends were cut back, 7 bases at V and 6 bases at J, with 7 bases in the middle. The CDR3 runs to 10 residues. CDR3 sequence: CASNGGEQYV. In nucleotides, the CDR3 is TGTGCCAGCAACGGAGGCGAGCAGTACGTC.

This clonotype was recorded a few times. The chain is built from TRBV4-2 and TRBJ1-5, with D maybe TRBD1 (5 bases). The CDR3 covers 19 residues. V was shortened by 0 bases and J by 3 bases, with 21 bases between the two germline ends. Germline assignment: CDR1 LGHNA and CDR2 YNFKEQ. In DNA form, the CDR3 reads TGTGCCAGCAGCCAAGAGGGGCTGACAGTCCTATCCTACAATCAGCCCCAGCATTTT. Amino acids: CASSQEGLTVLSYNQPQHF.

This clonotype appeared many times. The CDR3 sequence: CASSYSGTGISSRYEQYV. CDR3 DNA: TGTGCCAGCAGTTACTCGGGGACAGGGATTAGTTCTCGTTACGAGCAGTACGTC. The J gene is TRBJ2-7, the V gene TRBV6-6, with 9 positions matching TRBD1. J gave up 4 bases and V 0 bases, and 13 bases lay outside the gene matches. The germline V gene has CDR1 MNHNY and CDR2 SVGAGI (reference sequence). CDR3 length: 18 amino acids.

The chain uses TRBV7-3 and TRBJ2-5, with 11 bases identical to TRBD2. The germline gives CDR1 SGHTA, CDR2 FQGTGA. This CDR3 contains 15 residues. The V segment lost 8 bases and the J segment 1 base; nucleotides outside the gene matches: 6. The DNA of the CDR3 is TGTGCCAGCGGGATTAGCGGGGGGGCCCAAGAGACCCAGTACTTC. Its protein product is CASGISGGAQETQYF.

There are a few counts of this clonotype. This sequence joins TRBV5-1 and TRBJ2-7; D gene ambiguous. CDR3 length equals 13 residues. CDR1 and CDR2 (germline): SGHRS, YFSETQ. V lost 4 bases to trimming and J lost 0 bases, with 8 bases between them. The CDR3 is CASSRDGSYEQYV. The CDR3, as DNA: TGCGCCAGCAGCCGTGACGGCTCCTACGAGCAGTACGTC.

This clonotype was seen at least ten times. The chain combines TRBV12-3 or TRBV12-4 with TRBJ2-1; 9 nucleotides agree with TRBD1. With V trimmed by 2 bases and J by 8 bases, 13 bases remained unmatched. The CDR3 totals 17 residues. CDR3 residues: CASSLTPGTGWVDEQFF. CDR3 in DNA: TGTGCCAGCAGTTTAACCCCCGGGACAGGGTGGGTCGATGAGCAGTTCTTC.

Only a few counts were recorded for this clonotype. This chain uses TRBV5-1 with TRBJ2-3, with 8 bases lining up with TRBD2. The J segment lost 4 bases and the V segment lost 3 bases, leaving 7 bases of the junction unmatched. The CDR3 has 15 residues. The germline V gene encodes CDR1 SGHRS and CDR2 YFSETQ. CDR3 region: CASSSRTSRSDTQYF. The CDR3 DNA is TGCGCCAGCAGCTCCCGGACTAGCCGATCAGATACGCAGTATTTT.